The clone carrying this T cell receptor beta chain was detected many times. Germline V gene sequence: CDR1 LGHNA, CDR2 YNFKEQ. V was cut by 5 bases and J by 0 bases, with 14 bases left in between. This CDR3 is built from 17 residues. The source of the sample is a study of Graves' ophthalmopathy and Graves' hyperthyroidism. Investigators amplified TCR beta CDR3 regions from RNA transcripts. HTBI primers were used in a first-round RT-PCR, which preceded a second-round multiplex PCR. MiXCR was run by TCRdb on the multiplex PCR reads, yielding one entry per CDR3 protein. The sample shows about 180,000 distinct CDR3 sequences, less than 45% of them seen only once.

This TCR was sampled from a woman between 40 and 50 years old with Graves' ophthalmopathy. This sequence joins TRBV4-2 and TRBJ1-6, with D perhaps TRBD1 (6 bases). Sequencing used peripheral blood. In nucleotides, the CDR3 is TGTGCCAGCAGCTCAGGACAGCTGAGCTCCTATAATTCACCCCTCCACTTT. This sequence encodes CASSSGQLSSYNSPLHF.